The 30 T cell receptor beta chains presented below share a single source sample, sequenced in a study of vaccination effects on CD4 cells after COVID-19. Produced via immunoSEQ multiplex PCR; TCRdb's table is partial and in-frame only. This table has tens of thousands of clones, less than 80% appearing once. What these receptors recognize is not known. After expansion with viral peptide pools in the ViraFEST assay, antigen-specific CD4+ T cells were sequenced. The culture ran for roughly ten days before CD4+ T cells were isolated. Nucleocapsid antibody tests were negative, and the vaccine recipients had no prior SARS-CoV-2 infection. The source material was CD4+ T cells from PBMCs cultured with SARS-CoV-2 spike peptides, sampled before COVID-19 vaccination. The receptor source for this set is a human donor who received a COVID-19 vaccine.

The chain couples TRBV2 to TRBJ1-2, with no clear D. The CDR3 sequence is 12 residues long. The germline V and J ends were trimmed by 2 bases and 8 bases, with 9 bases remaining between them. Per the germline V gene, CDR1 is SNHLY and CDR2 is FYNNEI. The DNA for the CDR3 is TGTGCCAGCAGTGAACTTATCGGCGGCTACACCTTC. Translation gives CASSELIGGYTF.

This rearrangement joins TRBV10-2 to TRBJ2-3, with 8 bases matching TRBD2. V gave up 6 bases and J gave up 1 base; unmatched junction bases: 12. Germline assignment: CDR1 WSHSY and CDR2 SAAADI. The CDR3 sequence is 17 residues long. The CDR3 protein is CASSERLATRGTDTQYF. CDR3 coding DNA: TGCGCCAGCAGCGAACGACTAGCGACCAGGGGCACAGATACGCAGTATTTT.

This chain links TRBV20-1 with TRBJ2-4, with D unclear. CDR1 and CDR2 (germline): DFQATT, SNEGSKA (reference sequence). Deletions cut 6 bases from V and 0 bases from J, with 9 bases between. The CDR3 runs 13 residues. The CDR3 region has the DNA TGCAGTGCCAGTGATAAAGCCAAAAACATTCAGTACTTC. Amino acids: CSASDKAKNIQYF.

The V call is TRBV11-3, the J call TRBJ2-1, with 10 bases that match TRBD1. CDR3 length equals 17 residues. From germline, CDR1 is SGHNT and CDR2 YENEEA. V lost 5 bases to trimming and J lost 4 bases; unmatched junction nucleotides: 11. In nucleotides, the CDR3 is TGTGCCAGCAGCCTGGGACAGGGGAACCACATTTACAATGAGCAGTTCTTC. Amino acid sequence: CASSLGQGNHIYNEQFF.

The table lists this clone with a few counts. This sequence joins TRBV3-1 (or the pseudogene TRBV3-2) and TRBJ1-4; no firm D call. Germline V gene lookup returns CDR1 LGHDT and CDR2 YNNKEL (reference sequence). The CDR3 is 13 residues long. V was clipped by 1 base and J by 7 bases, with 7 bases between them. Written as DNA, the CDR3 is TGTGCCAGCAGCCAAGTGGGCTTTGAAAAACTGTTTTTT. Protein: CASSQVGFEKLFF.

This clone was seen a handful of times. The V call is TRBV30, the J call TRBJ1-5; D is possibly TRBD1 (5 bases). The CDR3 is 14 residues long. Between the trimmed V and J ends, which lost 2 bases and 4 bases, there was a span of 12 bases. CDR1 is GTSNPN, CDR2 SVGIG, per germline (reference sequence). Here the CDR3 reads CAWSRQTANQPQHF. CDR3 nucleotide sequence: TGTGCCTGGAGTCGCCAGACAGCGAATCAGCCCCAGCATTTT.

V and J are TRBV10-1 and TRBJ2-4; 11 bases map to TRBD1. CDR1 and CDR2 from the germline V gene are WNHNN and SYGVQD (reference sequence). The CDR3 is 14 amino acids. J lost 7 bases, V lost 9 bases, and 8 bases had no gene match. Written as DNA, the CDR3 is TGCGCCAGAGGGACAGGGGGGATTTTTAACATTCAGTACTTC. Its translation is CARGTGGIFNIQYF.

The genes are TRBV29-1 and TRBJ1-5; 9 bases align to TRBD1. The germline CDR1 and CDR2 sequences are SQVTM and ANQGSEA. V trimming: 4 bases; J trimming: 7 bases; junction bases outside the gene matches: 2. The CDR3 contains 12 residues. The CDR3 sequence is CSVGTGDQPQHF. The CDR3 DNA follows: TGCAGCGTTGGGACAGGGGACCAGCCCCAGCATTTT.

The rearrangement links TRBV9 to TRBJ2-5; no reliable D call. CDR1 is SGDLS and CDR2 is YYNGEE in the germline V gene. The CDR3 covers 12 residues. Trimming took off 0 bases at V and 4 bases at J, with 4 bases between the two ends. The CDR3, as DNA: TGTGCCAGCAGCGTAGGAGGAGAGACCCAGTACTTC. Its protein product is CASSVGGETQYF.

This chain uses TRBV5-1 with TRBJ2-1, with a tentative D call TRBD2 (5 bases). The CDR3 consists of 15 residues. Germline CDR1 SGHRS, CDR2 YFSETQ. V was clipped by 3 bases and J by 0 bases, with 10 bases between them. CDR3: CASSSGGGSYNEQFF. Here the CDR3 DNA reads TGCGCCAGCAGCTCCGGCGGAGGCTCCTACAATGAGCAGTTCTTC.

In this sample, this clone turned up once. The rearrangement uses TRBV5-4 and TRBJ2-7, with D perhaps assigned TRBD1 or TRBD2 (5 bases each). This CDR3 contains 15 residues. Trimming stripped 4 bases from V and 0 bases from J, with 14 bases between. Germline V gene lookup returns CDR1 SGHNT and CDR2 YYREEE (reference sequence). CDR3 amino acids: CASSPGTENSYEQYF. The DNA for the CDR3 is TGTGCCAGCAGCCCCGGGACCGAAAACTCCTACGAGCAGTACTTC.

This sequence joins TRBV3-1 (or the pseudogene TRBV3-2) and TRBJ2-1; D is ambiguous. CDR1 and CDR2 from the germline V gene are LGHDT and YNNKEL (reference sequence). Between the trimmed V and J ends, which lost 1 base and 8 bases, there was a span of 9 bases. This CDR3 contains 13 residues. In DNA, the CDR3 is TGTGCCAGCAGCCAAGGGGTGGGCGATGAGCAGTTCTTC. It is translated as CASSQGVGDEQFF.

This chain's CDR3 is CASSLGQTYTDTQYF. The CDR3 nucleotides are TGTGCCAGCAGTTTAGGGCAGACCTACACAGATACGCAGTATTTT. This chain uses TRBV27 with TRBJ2-3; unclear D gene. There are 15 residues in the CDR3. Trimming left V 2 bases short and J 2 bases short, with 11 bases between. Germline V gives CDR1 MNHEY, CDR2 SMNVEV (reference sequence).

The genes are TRBV2 and TRBJ2-2; D unresolved. The CDR3 consists of 14 residues. V was clipped by 7 bases and J by 3 bases, with 12 bases between them. Germline V CDR1 and CDR2: SNHLY, FYNNEI. The CDR3 loop is CASMWGLDTGELFF. For the CDR3, the DNA is TGTGCCAGCATGTGGGGTTTGGACACCGGGGAGCTGTTTTTT.

The gene calls are TRBV18 and TRBJ1-2; possible D gene TRBD1, 6 bases. The CDR3 is made up of 13 amino acids. Germline loops: CDR1 KGHSH, CDR2 LQKENI. With 5 bases removed from V and 3 bases from J, the gap between germline ends came to 10 bases. CDR3 coding DNA: TGTGCCAGCTCAAGAAGGGGGGACTATGGCTACACCTTC. Amino acid sequence: CASSRRGDYGYTF.

This clone was observed a few times. CDR3 region: CASSKGAGELFF. CDR3 DNA: TGTGCCAGCAGCAAAGGAGCCGGGGAGCTGTTTTTT. The chain couples TRBV21-1 to TRBJ2-2; TRBD2 reflects the table's D call only, with no check against the DNA. TRBV21-1 is annotated as a pseudogene. CDR3 length: 12 amino acids.

The chain joins TRBV5-1 to TRBJ2-1, with D possibly being TRBD1 or TRBD2 (5 bases each). The CDR3 contains 15 residues. The germline gives CDR1 SGHRS, CDR2 YFSETQ. V dropped 1 base and J dropped 2 bases, with 10 bases sitting between them. CDR3 nucleotides: TGCGCCAGCAGCTTGAGCCAGGGAGCCTACAATGAGCAGTTCTTC. Residues: CASSLSQGAYNEQFF. Using reference TRBV5-1 and TRBJ2-1 for the parts outside the CDR3, the full variable domain is KAGVTQTPRYLIKTRGQQVTLSCSPISGHRSVSWYQQTPGQGLQFLFEYFSETQRNKGNFPGRFSGRQFSNSRSEMNVSTLELGDSALYLCASSLSQGAYNEQFFGPGTRLTVL.

This chain joins TRBV5-4 and TRBJ1-6; 9 bases align to TRBD1. From germline, CDR1 is SGHNT and CDR2 YYREEE (reference sequence). This CDR3 is 15 amino acids long. V lost 2 bases and J lost 9; bases outside the gene matches: 6. CDR3 DNA: TGTGCCAGCAGCTTCATGGACAGGGGACGTTCACCCCTCCACTTT. Translation gives CASSFMDRGRSPLHF.

V usage is TRBV7-9 and J usage is TRBJ2-7, with 9 bases aligning to TRBD1. The CDR3 consists of 14 residues. After removal of 6 bases from V and 2 bases from J, the junction contained 5 bases not matched to a gene. Per the germline V gene, CDR1 is SEHNR and CDR2 is FQNEAQ (reference sequence). The CDR3 DNA sequence: TGTGCCAGCAGTCGGGACAGGGATACCTACGAGCAGTACTTC. It codes for CASSRDRDTYEQYF.

V and J are TRBV6-2 or TRBV6-3 and TRBJ1-2; no clear D. The ends were cut back, 6 bases at V and 4 bases at J, with 12 bases in the middle. The CDR3 sequence is 13 residues long. Per the germline V gene, CDR1 is MNHEY and CDR2 is SVGEGT. The CDR3 reads CASSPGVAYGYTF. The CDR3 nucleotides read TGTGCCAGCAGCCCTGGTGTTGCCTATGGCTACACCTTC.

V gene TRBV1 combines with J gene TRBJ1-2. TRBV1 is labeled a pseudogene. The CDR3 consists of 14 residues. This CDR3 is CTSSQDLPDGGYTF. CDR3 coding DNA: TGCACCAGCAGCCAAGATTTACCGGACGGTGGCTACACCTTC.

V is TRBV3-1 (or the pseudogene TRBV3-2) and J is TRBJ2-2, with 8 nucleotides matching TRBD2. Looked up from germline, CDR1 is LGHDT and CDR2 is YNNKEL (reference sequence). Germline trimming cut 1 base from V and 8 bases from J; bases unmatched to any gene: 3. This CDR3 region has 14 residues. The CDR3 DNA reads TGTGCCAGCAGCCAAGGTAGCGGGAAGGGGGAGCTGTTTTTT. Its translation: CASSQGSGKGELFF.

The chain employs TRBV6-5 and TRBJ1-5, with 10 bases matching TRBD1. The J segment lost 2 bases and the V segment lost 6 bases, leaving 4 bases of the junction unmatched. In germline, CDR1 is MNHEY, CDR2 SVGAGI. The CDR3 is 15 residues long. CDR3 nucleotide sequence: TGTGCCAGCAGGGACAGGGGGAATGGCAATCAGCCCCAGCATTTT. This codes for CASRDRGNGNQPQHF.

This chain uses TRBV5-4 with TRBJ1-1; D is uncertain. Germline V CDR1 and CDR2: SGHNT, YYREEE (reference sequence). The CDR3 covers 13 residues. Trimming pared 2 bases from V and 4 bases from J, leaving 9 bases between. This CDR3 reads CASSFYAFTEAFF. Here the CDR3 DNA reads TGTGCCAGCAGCTTTTATGCGTTCACTGAAGCTTTCTTT. Full variable domain (outside the CDR3, taken from reference TRBV5-4 and TRBJ1-1): ETGVTQSPTHLIKTRGQQVTLRCSSQSGHNTVSWYQQALGQGPQFIFQYYREEENGRGNFPPRFSGLQFPNYSSELNVNALELDDSALYLCASSFYAFTEAFFGQGTRLTVV.

The CDR3 is CAWSPSRTATNEKLFF. Here the CDR3 DNA reads TGTGCCTGGAGTCCCTCTCGGACAGCAACTAATGAAAAACTGTTTTTT. This chain links TRBV30 with TRBJ1-4; D might be TRBD1 (6 bases). CDR3 length: 16 amino acids. The germline CDR1 and CDR2 sequences are GTSNPN and SVGIG (reference sequence). Trimming removed 2 bases from V and 0 bases from J, with 13 bases in between.

The chain combines TRBV9 with TRBJ2-3; TRBD2 is a possible D gene (7 bases). The germline V gene has CDR1 SGDLS and CDR2 YYNGEE. The CDR3 is 18 residues long. V dropped 0 bases and J dropped 0 bases, with 17 bases sitting between them. The CDR3 region is CASSVGLLGGASTDTQYF. The CDR3 DNA follows: TGTGCCAGCAGCGTAGGGCTTTTGGGGGGGGCTAGCACAGATACGCAGTATTTT.

The chain couples TRBV7-2 to TRBJ2-1; 9 bases align to TRBD1. Germline V lookup: CDR1 SGHTA, CDR2 FQGNSA. The CDR3 spans 15 residues. Trimming at V came to 1 base and at J to 3 bases, leaving 1 base not matched to a gene. In nucleotides, the CDR3 is TGTGCCAGCAGCTTAGGGACAGGGGTCTACAATGAGCAGTTCTTC. This encodes CASSLGTGVYNEQFF.

This clone was seen a handful of times. This rearrangement joins TRBV2 to TRBJ2-2; D remains unclear. Germline CDR1 is SNHLY and CDR2 is FYNNEI. The ends were cut back, 3 bases at V and 5 bases at J, with 7 bases in the middle. The CDR3 loop spans 13 amino acids. The CDR3 nucleotides are TGTGCCAGCAGTGAGAGGTGGACCGGGGAGCTGTTTTTT. Translation: CASSERWTGELFF.

The rearrangement links TRBV3-1 (or the pseudogene TRBV3-2) to TRBJ1-1; D is possibly TRBD1 (5 bases). V was trimmed by 2 bases and J by 7 bases, leaving 8 bases between them. The germline gives CDR1 LGHDT, CDR2 YNNKEL (reference sequence). The CDR3 sequence is 12 residues long. DNA for the CDR3: TGTGCCAGCAGCCAACCTGGGGGTGAAGCTTTCTTT. Protein sequence: CASSQPGGEAFF.

The chain links TRBV13 to TRBJ2-7, with TRBD2 matching over 13 bases. Germline values: CDR1 PRHDT, CDR2 FYEKMQ (reference sequence). The CDR3 runs to 14 residues. V shed 4 bases, J shed 6 bases, and the junction held 3 bases outside the gene matches. The CDR3 coding sequence is TGTGCCAGCAGCTCGGGACTAGCGGGACCCGAGCAGTACTTC. Encoded protein: CASSSGLAGPEQYF. The complete variable domain, with remaining parts taken from reference TRBV13 and TRBJ2-7, reads AAGVIQSPRHLIKEKRETATLKCYPIPRHDTVYWYQQGPGQDPQFLISFYEKMQSDKGSIPDRFSAQQFSDYHSELNMSSLELGDSALYFCASSSGLAGPEQYFGPGTRLTVT.